One sample yielded the 5 T cell receptor beta chains listed below, sequenced in a study of metastatic and nonmetastatic thyroid tumors. TCRdb used MiXCR to call clones anew from the PCR reads. The sample includes roughly 64,000 clones, under 5% of them seen just once. No patient had received any treatment before thyroid surgery. What was sequenced was blood. The receptors derive from a female donor with papillary thyroid cancer or a benign thyroid nodule (not recorded which). Some clones in this sample may be carry-over from other donors' samples.

This clone showed up just a few times. A read error is possible here, since a much larger clone lies one base away. The sample carries other DNA sequences with the same CDR3. The V gene is TRBV27, the J gene TRBJ1-3, with TRBD1 identical over 8 bases. CDR1 is MNHEY, CDR2 SMNVEV, per germline (reference sequence). Losses at the gene ends were 5 bases for V and 4 bases for J; bases not matched to a gene: 1. This CDR3 is built from 13 residues. The CDR3 protein is CASSRQGGNTIYF. CDR3 sequence (DNA): TGTGCCAGCAGTCGACAGGGGGGAAACACCATATATTTT.

This CDR3 reads CSARDNVNTGELFF. The CDR3 DNA is TGCAGTGCTAGAGATAACGTTAACACCGGGGAGCTGTTTTTT. J is TRBJ2-2 and V is TRBV20-1; D gene uncertain. The length of the CDR3 is 14 residues. V lost 0 bases and J lost 2, with 7 bases in between. From germline, CDR1 is DFQATT and CDR2 SNEGSKA (reference sequence).

There are a few counts of this clone. A single base separates this from a much larger clone, so it may be a read error. The genes are TRBV24-1 and TRBJ2-5, with D uncertain. Germline V lookup: CDR1 KGHDR, CDR2 SFDVKD. The V end was cut by 12 bases, the J end by 7 bases, with 14 bases between. This CDR3 region has 11 residues. CDR3 amino acids: CAAGHYGTQYF. The CDR3 DNA is TGTGCCGCCGGGCATTACGGGACCCAGTACTTC.

This clone has just one count. V is TRBV4-2 and J is TRBJ1-5; 7 bases line up with TRBD1. V was clipped by 6 bases and J by 0 bases; unmatched bases: 17. Germline assignment: CDR1 LGHNA and CDR2 YNFKEQ. The CDR3 length is 19 residues. CDR3 sequence: CASSPLSVGGHFSNQPQHF. CDR3 DNA sequence: TGTGCCAGCAGTCCCCTCTCGGTAGGGGGCCATTTTAGCAATCAGCCCCAGCATTTT.

This clone appeared many times. The chain employs TRBV7-2 and TRBJ2-1; D not certain. V was trimmed by 4 bases and J by 10 bases, leaving 5 bases between them. Germline CDR1 and CDR2: SGHTA and FQGNSA. CDR3 length equals 10 residues. CDR3 protein: CASSSREQFF. CDR3 bases: TGTGCCAGCAGCTCGCGGGAGCAGTTCTTC. Full variable domain (outside the CDR3, taken from reference TRBV7-2 and TRBJ2-1): GAGVSQSPSNKVTEKGKDVELRCDPISGHTALYWYRQSLGQGLEFLIYFQGNSAPDKSGLPSDRFSAERTGGSVSTLTIQRTQQEDSAVYLCASSSREQFFGPGTRLTVL.